These 27 T cell receptor beta chains were sequenced from one sample in a study of T-cell reconstitution after alpha-beta-depleted transplantation in children. A TCRbeta library incorporating unique molecular identifiers was prepared. TCRdb passed the PCR reads through MiXCR, listing each CDR3 protein once. The repertoire includes almost 500,000 distinct CDR3 sequences, around 13% of them detected once, and around 5.6% sits in the top ten. Sequencing used PBMCs from the stem cell graft donor, obtained from the stem cell graft. The receptors originated from a human donor who donated a stem cell graft to a child with combined immunodeficiency.

This clonotype has just a few counts. V is TRBV6-1 and J is TRBJ2-1; 8 bases are shared with TRBD2. Germline V gene sequence: CDR1 MNHNS, CDR2 SASEGT. The CDR3 contains 16 residues. J lost 6 bases, V lost 3 bases, and 10 bases had no gene match. The CDR3 sequence is CASSEKGLEGVNEQFF. Here the CDR3 DNA reads TGTGCCAGCAGTGAGAAGGGACTAGAAGGGGTCAATGAGCAGTTCTTC.

This clonotype occurred many times. This chain joins TRBV29-1 and TRBJ2-7, with D uncertain. V lost 4 bases, J lost 2 bases, and 12 bases lay in between. The CDR3 has 13 amino acids. Germline V CDR1 and CDR2: SQVTM, ANQGSEA. Here the CDR3 DNA reads TGCAGCGTTGCAGAGACACAAGCCTACGAGCAGTACTTC. This gives the protein CSVAETQAYEQYF.

There are a few counts of this clonotype. The gene calls are TRBV18 and TRBJ2-1, with TRBD1 identical over 7 bases. This CDR3 contains 15 residues. V was pared by 4 bases and J by 8 bases, with 11 bases of the junction left unmatched. CDR1 and CDR2 (germline): KGHSH, LQKENI. In DNA, the CDR3 is TGTGCCAGCTCACGGAAGAGGACAGGCTGGGATGAGCAGTTCTTC. Its translation is CASSRKRTGWDEQFF.

Only a few counts were recorded for this clonotype. This chain links TRBV5-1 with TRBJ2-5, with unresolved D. The V gene's germline CDR1 is SGHRS and CDR2 YFSETQ. The CDR3 is made up of 13 amino acids. Trimming removed 4 bases from V and 2 bases from J, with 9 bases in between. CDR3 nucleotide sequence: TGCGCCAGCAGCGCTGAGGTACAAGAGACCCAGTACTTC. Translating gives CASSAEVQETQYF.

The chain recombines TRBV5-6 with TRBJ1-1; no clear D. This CDR3 comprises 12 residues. The V end was cut by 4 bases, the J end by 6 bases, with 10 bases between. Germline assignment: CDR1 SGHDT and CDR2 YYEEEE. The CDR3 DNA reads TGTGCCAGCAGCACTCCCGGGTCTGAAGCTTTCTTT. It specifies CASSTPGSEAFF.

This clonotype was found many times. The CDR3 nucleotides read TGTGCCTTACTCCGACAGGGTTCCTACAATGAGCAGTTCTTC. Translating gives CALLRQGSYNEQFF. J is TRBJ2-1 and V is TRBV30; 7 bases agree with TRBD1. This CDR3 spans 14 amino acids. The junction had 7 bases not matched to a gene; V was cut back by 7 bases and J by 1 base. The germline gives CDR1 GTSNPN, CDR2 SVGIG (reference sequence).

In its sample, this clonotype was seen many times. CDR3 sequence: CSVEASASYNEQFF. CDR3 DNA: TGCAGCGTTGAAGCTAGCGCCTCCTACAATGAGCAGTTCTTC. J is TRBJ2-1 and V is TRBV29-1, with D possibly TRBD2 on 6 matching bases. Germline V gives CDR1 SQVTM, CDR2 ANQGSEA. CDR3 length equals 14 residues. V was clipped by 1 base and J by 0 bases, with 7 bases between them.

The chain carries TRBV14 and TRBJ2-7; TRBD1 aligns across 10 bases. CDR1 and CDR2 (germline): SGHDN, FVKESK. Trimming at V came to 3 bases and at J to 3 bases, leaving 5 bases not matched to a gene. The CDR3 runs to 15 residues. CDR3 sequence: CASSHRDRGIYEQYF. The CDR3 DNA is TGTGCCAGCAGCCACCGGGACAGGGGAATCTACGAGCAGTACTTC. The full variable domain, with the rest looked up from reference TRBV14 and TRBJ2-7, is EAGVTQFPSHSVIEKGQTVTLRCDPISGHDNLYWYRRVMGKEIKFLLHFVKESKQDESGMPNNRFLAERTGGTYSTLKVQPAELEDSGVYFCASSHRDRGIYEQYFGPGTRLTVT.

This clonotype was seen at least ten times. The V and J genes are TRBV29-1 and TRBJ2-7, with 9 bases fitting TRBD1. The CDR3 is 15 residues long. CDR1 is SQVTM, CDR2 ANQGSEA, per germline. With V trimmed by 4 bases and J by 6 bases, 13 bases remained unmatched. DNA for the CDR3: TGCAGCGTTGGGGGGGACAGGGCTTATTCGGGCGAGCAGTACTTC. Amino acid sequence: CSVGGDRAYSGEQYF.

At least ten counts were recorded for this clonotype. This chain joins TRBV4-3 and TRBJ2-1, with TRBD2 identical over 8 bases. Germline V lookup: CDR1 LGHNA, CDR2 YSLEER. After removal of 0 bases from V and 7 bases from J, the junction contained 8 bases not matched to a gene. The CDR3 length is 16 residues. CDR3 protein: CASSQDIGTSLNEQFF. The CDR3 DNA follows: TGCGCCAGCAGCCAAGACATCGGGACTAGTCTTAATGAGCAGTTCTTC.

This clonotype was picked up a small number of times. The CDR3 bases are TGTGCCAGCAGCACTAGGGGACAGCCTAAGGGCTACACCTTC. This encodes CASSTRGQPKGYTF. The chain recombines TRBV4-2 with TRBJ1-2; 7 positions agree with TRBD1. The CDR3 sequence is 14 residues long. The germline CDR1 and CDR2 sequences are LGHNA and YNFKEQ. The trim removed 5 bases at V and 8 bases at J, leaving 11 bases unmatched.

This chain joins TRBV21-1 and TRBJ2-2; whether TRBD1, the table's D call, matches the DNA was not checked. TRBV21-1 counts as a pseudogene. This CDR3 has 16 amino acids. This chain's CDR3 is CASSPRQVADTGELFF. CDR3 DNA sequence: TGTGCCAGCAGCCCCCGACAGGTAGCGGACACCGGGGAGCTGTTTTTT.

This clonotype was picked up a small number of times. V usage is TRBV6-1 and J usage is TRBJ2-2, with TRBD2 matching 13 bases. Germline V CDR1 and CDR2: MNHNS, SASEGT. This CDR3 contains 17 residues. Trimming cost V 7 bases and J 1 base; bases outside gene matches: 6. Written as DNA, the CDR3 is TGTGCCAGCATGACTAGCGGGAGGAATCGGAACACCGGGGAGCTGTTTTTT. Its translation is CASMTSGRNRNTGELFF.

This clonotype was detected only a few times. The V gene is TRBV30, the J gene TRBJ2-5, with D uncertain. Per germline, CDR1 GTSNPN and CDR2 SVGIG (reference sequence). V was clipped by 1 base and J by 5 bases, with 2 bases between them. There are 10 residues in the CDR3. The CDR3 sequence: CAWSDETQYF. The CDR3 bases are TGTGCCTGGAGTGACGAGACCCAGTACTTC. The full variable domain, completed using reference TRBV30 and TRBJ2-5, is SQTIHQWPATLVQPVGSPLSLECTVEGTSNPNLYWYRQAAGRGLQLLFYSVGIGQISSEVPQNLSASRPQDRQFILSSKKLLLSDSGFYLCAWSDETQYFGPGTRLLVL.

This chain joins TRBV30 and TRBJ2-1; D is uncertain. Germline lookup yields CDR1 GTSNPN and CDR2 SVGIG (reference sequence). V lost 1 base, J lost 1 base, and 8 bases lay in between. The CDR3 spans 14 residues. The CDR3 spells CAWSGTVSYNEQFF. CDR3 nucleotide sequence: TGTGCCTGGAGTGGAACGGTATCCTACAATGAGCAGTTCTTC.

In its sample, this clonotype was seen many times. The rearrangement links TRBV7-2 to TRBJ2-1; 9 positions match TRBD2. Germline V gene data show CDR1 as SGHTA and CDR2 as FQGNSA. The CDR3 loop spans 15 amino acids. V trimming: 1 base; J trimming: 4 bases; junction bases outside the gene matches: 2. In DNA, the CDR3 is TGTGCCAGCAGCTTAGAACTAGCGGGTTACAATGAGCAGTTCTTC. This sequence encodes CASSLELAGYNEQFF.

The chain recombines TRBV12-3 or TRBV12-4 with TRBJ2-7; TRBD2 agrees at 9 bases. This CDR3 spans 14 amino acids. V was pared by 5 bases and J by 5 bases, with 7 bases of the junction left unmatched. CDR3 DNA sequence: TGTGCCAGCAGTGGGCGGGAGGGCCAACACGAGCAGTACTTC. Its protein is CASSGREGQHEQYF.

This clonotype occurred a few times. V and J are TRBV12-3 or TRBV12-4 and TRBJ1-5; 10 positions match TRBD1. The CDR3 has 14 residues. V trimming: 9 bases; J trimming: 5 bases; junction bases outside the gene matches: 7. CDR3 coding DNA: TGTGCCAGTAGGGGACAGGGGACCCATCAGCCCCAGCATTTT. Protein product: CASRGQGTHQPQHF.

This clonotype has at least ten counts. The genes are TRBV6-2 or TRBV6-3 and TRBJ2-2; no clear D gene. V dropped 4 bases and J dropped 3 bases, with 3 bases sitting between them. This CDR3 spans 12 amino acids. The V gene's germline CDR1 is MNHEY and CDR2 SVGEGT. The CDR3 DNA follows: TGTGCCAGCAGTTGGGACACCGGGGAGCTGTTTTTT. Amino acid sequence: CASSWDTGELFF.

CDR3 loop: CASSLARGQASNYGYTF. DNA of the CDR3: TGTGCCAGCAGCTTAGCGCGGGGACAGGCGTCCAACTATGGCTACACCTTC. The chain carries TRBV7-2 and TRBJ1-2, with 8 bases identical to TRBD1. The CDR3 runs to 17 residues. Germline loops: CDR1 SGHTA, CDR2 FQGNSA. J gave up 2 bases and V 0 bases, and 8 bases lay outside the gene matches.

This clonotype showed up many times. In DNA form, the CDR3 reads TGCGCCAGCAGCAAAACTAGCGGGGAAGAGACCCAGTACTTC. Its translation: CASSKTSGEETQYF. The V call is TRBV5-1, the J call TRBJ2-5, with 10 bases identical to TRBD2. J was trimmed by 3 bases and V by 4 bases; bases with no gene match: 3. Germline CDR1 and CDR2: SGHRS and YFSETQ. CDR3 length: 14 amino acids.

The chain has TRBV12-3 or TRBV12-4 and TRBJ2-7; TRBD1 is a possible D gene (6 bases). This CDR3 has 13 residues. V lost 1 base to trimming and J lost 6 bases, with 10 bases between them. The CDR3 spells CASSLERGGEQYF. The DNA for the CDR3 is TGTGCCAGCAGTTTAGAGAGAGGGGGCGAGCAGTACTTC.

The genes are TRBV10-3 and TRBJ2-5, with D perhaps matching TRBD2 (6 bases). The CDR3 has 16 residues. Germline values: CDR1 ENHRY, CDR2 SYGVKD. The ends were cut back, 3 bases at V and 4 bases at J, with 18 bases in the middle. The CDR3 DNA reads as TGTGCCATCAGTGATAACGGCAGGCCAGCGGGAGAGACCCAGTACTTC. Protein: CAISDNGRPAGETQYF.

This clonotype was seen many times. The rearrangement links TRBV24-1 to TRBJ2-3; possibly TRBD1 for D (6 bases). The germline V and J ends were trimmed by 6 bases and 3 bases, with 12 bases remaining between them. Per the germline V gene, CDR1 is KGHDR and CDR2 is SFDVKD. The CDR3 loop spans 14 amino acids. The CDR3 reads CATSPRGLTDTQYF. For the CDR3, the DNA is TGTGCCACCAGTCCCAGGGGATTAACAGATACGCAGTATTTT.

This clonotype was counted only a few times. The chain recombines TRBV7-2 with TRBJ2-7; 10 bases agree with TRBD2. This CDR3 has 16 residues. Germline V lookup: CDR1 SGHTA, CDR2 FQGNSA. The V gene end was trimmed by 5 bases and the J gene end by 3 bases; junction bases not matched to a gene: 10. As DNA, the CDR3 is TGTGCCAGCAGCCAAAATTTAGCGGGGGGTCTCTACGAGCAGTACTTC. Translation gives CASSQNLAGGLYEQYF.

This clonotype was seen many times. CDR3 bases: TGTGCCAGCAGTTTAGGGGGACTCACAGATACGCAGTATTTT. Translation: CASSLGGLTDTQYF. The gene calls are TRBV12-3 or TRBV12-4 and TRBJ2-3; maybe TRBD2 (6 bases). CDR3 size: 14 residues. Trimming took 1 base from V and 2 from J, leaving 7 bases between them.

This clonotype showed up just a few times. The chain links TRBV7-9 to TRBJ2-5; perhaps TRBD1 as D (7 bases). V lost 4 bases and J 5 bases, leaving 20 bases between the germline ends. This CDR3 is built from 16 residues. Germline CDR1 is SEHNR and CDR2 is FQNEAQ (reference sequence). CDR3 sequence (DNA): TGTGCCAGCAGCTCGACTAGGGCAGGGGGTGGCGAGACCCAGTACTTC. It codes for CASSSTRAGGGETQYF.